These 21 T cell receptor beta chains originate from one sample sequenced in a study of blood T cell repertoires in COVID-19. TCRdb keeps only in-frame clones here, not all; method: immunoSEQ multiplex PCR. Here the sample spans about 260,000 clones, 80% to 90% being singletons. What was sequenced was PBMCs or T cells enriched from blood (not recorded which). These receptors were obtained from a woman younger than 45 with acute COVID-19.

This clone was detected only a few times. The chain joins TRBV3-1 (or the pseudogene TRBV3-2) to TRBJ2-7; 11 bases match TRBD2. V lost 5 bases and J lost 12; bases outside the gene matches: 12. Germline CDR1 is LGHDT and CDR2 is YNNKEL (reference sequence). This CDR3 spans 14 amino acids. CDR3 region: CASSTGLADPIRYF. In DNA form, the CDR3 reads TGTGCCAGCAGCACGGGACTAGCGGACCCTATTCGGTACTTC.

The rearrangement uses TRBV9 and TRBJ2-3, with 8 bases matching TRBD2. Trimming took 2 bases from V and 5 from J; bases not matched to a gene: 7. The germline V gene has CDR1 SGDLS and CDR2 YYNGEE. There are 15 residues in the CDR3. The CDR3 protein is CASSVSSGIVDTQYF. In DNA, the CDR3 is TGTGCCAGCAGCGTGAGTAGCGGGATTGTAGATACGCAGTATTTT. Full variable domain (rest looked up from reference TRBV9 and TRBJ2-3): DSGVTQTPKHLITATGQRVTLRCSPRSGDLSVYWYQQSLDQGLQFLIQYYNGEERAKGNILERFSAQQFPDLHSELNLSSLELGDSALYFCASSVSSGIVDTQYFGPGTRLTVL.

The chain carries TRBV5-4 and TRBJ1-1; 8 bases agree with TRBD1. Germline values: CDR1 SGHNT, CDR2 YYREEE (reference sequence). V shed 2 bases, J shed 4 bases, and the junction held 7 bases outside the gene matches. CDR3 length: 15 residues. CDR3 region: CASSLQQGVATEAFF. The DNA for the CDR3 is TGTGCCAGCAGCTTACAACAGGGGGTAGCCACTGAAGCTTTCTTT. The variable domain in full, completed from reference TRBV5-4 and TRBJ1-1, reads ETGVTQSPTHLIKTRGQQVTLRCSSQSGHNTVSWYQQALGQGPQFIFQYYREEENGRGNFPPRFSGLQFPNYSSELNVNALELDDSALYLCASSLQQGVATEAFFGQGTRLTVV.

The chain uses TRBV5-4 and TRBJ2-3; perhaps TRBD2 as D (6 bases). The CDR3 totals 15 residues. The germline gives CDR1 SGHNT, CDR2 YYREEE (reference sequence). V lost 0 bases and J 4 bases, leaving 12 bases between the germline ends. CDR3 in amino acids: CASSLGGELSDTQYF. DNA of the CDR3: TGTGCCAGCAGCTTGGGGGGGGAGCTGTCAGATACGCAGTATTTT.

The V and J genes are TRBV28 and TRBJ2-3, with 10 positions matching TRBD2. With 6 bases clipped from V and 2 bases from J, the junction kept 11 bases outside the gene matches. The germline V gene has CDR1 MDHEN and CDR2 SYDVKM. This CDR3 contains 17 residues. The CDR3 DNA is TGTGCCAGCAGGCGGGCAGGGACTAGCGAATACACAGATACGCAGTATTTT. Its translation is CASRRAGTSEYTDTQYF.

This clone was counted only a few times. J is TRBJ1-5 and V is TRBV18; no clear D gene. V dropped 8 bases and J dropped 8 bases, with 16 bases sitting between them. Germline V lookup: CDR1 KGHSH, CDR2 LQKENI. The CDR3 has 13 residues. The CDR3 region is CASTYGTREPQHF. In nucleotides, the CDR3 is TGTGCCAGCACCTACGGTACGAGGGAGCCCCAGCATTTT. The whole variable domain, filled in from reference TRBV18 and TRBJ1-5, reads NAGVMQNPRHLVRRRGQEARLRCSPMKGHSHVYWYRQLPEEGLKFMVYLQKENIIDESGMPKERFSAEFPKEGPSILRIQQVVRGDSAAYFCASTYGTREPQHFGDGTRLSIL.

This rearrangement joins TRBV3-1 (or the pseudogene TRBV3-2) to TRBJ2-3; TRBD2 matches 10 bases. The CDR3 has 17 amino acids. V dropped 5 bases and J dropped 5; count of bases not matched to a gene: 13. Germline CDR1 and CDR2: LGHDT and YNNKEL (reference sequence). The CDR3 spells CASSGNEREGRIDTQYF. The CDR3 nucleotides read TGTGCCAGCAGCGGGAACGAGCGGGAGGGCCGGATAGATACGCAGTATTTT.

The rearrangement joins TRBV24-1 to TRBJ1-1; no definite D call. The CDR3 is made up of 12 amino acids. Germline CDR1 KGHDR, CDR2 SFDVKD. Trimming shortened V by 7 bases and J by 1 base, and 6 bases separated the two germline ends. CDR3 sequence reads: CATRGSNTEAFF. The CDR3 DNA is TGTGCCACCAGGGGCTCGAACACTGAAGCTTTCTTT.

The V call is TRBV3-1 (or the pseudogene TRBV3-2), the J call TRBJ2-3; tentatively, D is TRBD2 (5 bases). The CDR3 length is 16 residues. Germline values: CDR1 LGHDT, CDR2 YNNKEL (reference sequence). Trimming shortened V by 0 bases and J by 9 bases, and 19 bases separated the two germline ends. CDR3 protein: CASSQDPGEWESTQYF. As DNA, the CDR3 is TGTGCCAGCAGCCAAGATCCTGGTGAGTGGGAGTCGACGCAGTATTTT.

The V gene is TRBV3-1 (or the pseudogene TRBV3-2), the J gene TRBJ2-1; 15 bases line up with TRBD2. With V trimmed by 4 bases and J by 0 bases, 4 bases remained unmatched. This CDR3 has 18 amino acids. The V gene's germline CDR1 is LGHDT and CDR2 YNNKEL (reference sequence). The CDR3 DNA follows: TGTGCCAGCAGCCCGGGGACTAGCGGGAGGAGCTCCTACAATGAGCAGTTCTTC. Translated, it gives CASSPGTSGRSSYNEQFF.

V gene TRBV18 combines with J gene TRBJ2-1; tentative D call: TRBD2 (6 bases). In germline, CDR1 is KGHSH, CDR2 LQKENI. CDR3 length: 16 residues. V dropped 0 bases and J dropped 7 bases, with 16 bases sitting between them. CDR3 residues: CASSPPGLPAGNEQFF. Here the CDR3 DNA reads TGTGCCAGCTCACCACCGGGGCTCCCGGCGGGGAATGAGCAGTTCTTC. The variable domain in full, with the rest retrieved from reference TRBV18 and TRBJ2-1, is NAGVMQNPRHLVRRRGQEARLRCSPMKGHSHVYWYRQLPEEGLKFMVYLQKENIIDESGMPKERFSAEFPKEGPSILRIQQVVRGDSAAYFCASSPPGLPAGNEQFFGPGTRLTVL.

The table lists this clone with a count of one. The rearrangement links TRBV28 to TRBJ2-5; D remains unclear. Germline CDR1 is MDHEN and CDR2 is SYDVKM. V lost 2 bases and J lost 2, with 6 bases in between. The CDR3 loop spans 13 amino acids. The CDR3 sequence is CASSLPVQETQYF. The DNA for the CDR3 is TGTGCCAGCAGTTTACCAGTACAAGAGACCCAGTACTTC.

This CDR3 reads CASSFQSYEQYF. The CDR3 DNA sequence: TGTGCCAGCAGTTTTCAGTCCTACGAGCAGTACTTC. The chain carries TRBV28 and TRBJ2-7; D is unresolved. The V gene's germline CDR1 is MDHEN and CDR2 SYDVKM. V gave up 3 bases and J gave up 1 base, with 4 bases separating them. The CDR3 runs 12 residues.

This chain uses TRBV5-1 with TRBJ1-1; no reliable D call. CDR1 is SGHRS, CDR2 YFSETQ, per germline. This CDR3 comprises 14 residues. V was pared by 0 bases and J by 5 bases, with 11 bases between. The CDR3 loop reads CASSLVMEATEAFF. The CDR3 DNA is TGCGCCAGCAGCTTGGTGATGGAGGCAACTGAAGCTTTCTTT.

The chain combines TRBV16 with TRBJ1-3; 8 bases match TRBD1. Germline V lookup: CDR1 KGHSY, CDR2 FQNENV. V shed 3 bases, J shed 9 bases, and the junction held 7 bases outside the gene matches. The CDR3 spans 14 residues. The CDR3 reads CASSHGQGMGTIYF. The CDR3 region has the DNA TGTGCCAGCAGCCACGGACAGGGTATGGGCACCATATATTTT.

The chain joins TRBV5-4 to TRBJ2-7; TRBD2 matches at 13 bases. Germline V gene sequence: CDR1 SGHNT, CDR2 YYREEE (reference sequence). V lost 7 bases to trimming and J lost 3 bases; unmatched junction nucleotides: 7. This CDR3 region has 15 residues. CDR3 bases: TGTGCCAGCGGCCACAGGACTAGCGGGAGCTACGAGCAGTACTTC. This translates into CASGHRTSGSYEQYF.

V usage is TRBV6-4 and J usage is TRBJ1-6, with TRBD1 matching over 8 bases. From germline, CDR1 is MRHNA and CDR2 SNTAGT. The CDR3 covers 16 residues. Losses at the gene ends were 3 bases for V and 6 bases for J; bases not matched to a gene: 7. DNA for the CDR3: TGTGCCAGCAGTGAGGGGGACAGGCGTGTTAATTCACCCCTCCACTTT. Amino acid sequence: CASSEGDRRVNSPLHF.

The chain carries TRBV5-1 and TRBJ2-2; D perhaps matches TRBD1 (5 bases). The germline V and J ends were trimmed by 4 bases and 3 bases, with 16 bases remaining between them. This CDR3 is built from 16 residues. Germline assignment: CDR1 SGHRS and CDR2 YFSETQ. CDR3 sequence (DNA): TGCGCCAGCAGCATCATGGGGCAGTCCTACACCGGGGAGCTGTTTTTT. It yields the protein CASSIMGQSYTGELFF.

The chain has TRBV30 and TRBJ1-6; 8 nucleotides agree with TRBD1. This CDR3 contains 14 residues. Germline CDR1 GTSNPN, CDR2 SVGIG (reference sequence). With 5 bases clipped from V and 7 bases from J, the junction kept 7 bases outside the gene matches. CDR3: CAWGGTGRNSPLHF. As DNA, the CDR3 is TGTGCCTGGGGGGGGACAGGCAGGAATTCACCCCTCCACTTT.

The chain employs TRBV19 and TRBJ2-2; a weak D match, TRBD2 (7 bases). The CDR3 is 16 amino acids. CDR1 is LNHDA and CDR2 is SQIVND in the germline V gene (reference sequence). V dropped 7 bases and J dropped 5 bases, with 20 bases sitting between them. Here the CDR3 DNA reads TGTGCCAGTACCCCCCTCGAGGGGGGGAAGACCGGGGAGCTGTTTTTT. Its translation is CASTPLEGGKTGELFF.

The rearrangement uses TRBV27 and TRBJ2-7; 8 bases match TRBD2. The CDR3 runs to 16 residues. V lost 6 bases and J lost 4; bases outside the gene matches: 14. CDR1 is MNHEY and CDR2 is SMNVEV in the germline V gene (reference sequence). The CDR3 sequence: CASRQPGAGGKYEQYF. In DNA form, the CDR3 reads TGTGCCAGCAGGCAGCCAGGGGCGGGAGGAAAGTACGAGCAGTACTTC.